This T cell receptor (beta chain) came from a study of OX40 agonist ivuxolimab in advanced cancers. In the study overall: An agonistic human IgG2 monoclonal antibody against OX40 (CD134) was given.

Points from the study as a whole: Both CD4+ and CD8+ T cell populations in blood had undergone clonal expansion by week 6 at 0.1 to 3.0 mg/kg.

Measured with immunoSEQ multiplex PCR; TCRdb has only the in-frame clones, and not every one. The table records around 78,000 clones, over 75% of them present only once. With respect to this clone: Its antigen remains unknown.

V trimming: 0 bases; J trimming: 7 bases; junction bases outside the gene matches: 5. Per germline, CDR1 SNHLY and CDR2 FYNNEI. The length of the CDR3 is 15 residues. This TCR derives from an adult with an advanced solid tumor such as melanoma, head and neck, liver or kidney cancer. The chain recombines TRBV2 with TRBJ2-1; 8 positions match TRBD2. Sequenced here: CD4+ or CD8+ T cells sorted from blood, sampled in a trial of the OX40 agonist ivuxolimab. The DNA for the CDR3 is TGTGCCAGCAGTGAAGCGGTTAGCGGGAAGAATGAGCAGTTCTTC. Its protein is CASSEAVSGKNEQFF.